This TCR beta chain was captured in a study of regulatory T cells in long-lasting Graves disease. Overall study: Graves' patients with a new diagnosis had received antithyroid drugs under 3 months.

CDR3 size: 15 residues. V was trimmed by 1 base and J by 7 bases, leaving 14 bases between them. CDR1 LNHDA and CDR2 SQIVND come from the germline V gene (reference sequence). At least ten counts were recorded for this clonotype. HTBI primers from iRepertoire and Arm-PCR of CDR3 regions yielded the TCR beta libraries. How the authors handled the data: Analysis of the samples identified around 60 TRBV and around 13 TRBJ segments. TCRdb redid the calling of the multiplex PCR reads with MiXCR, one entry per CDR3 protein. The V and J calls shown here were made by TCRdb, not taken from the authors' results. This table has 200,000 to 250,000 distinct CDR3 sequences, 20% to 25% appearing once. Described time point: newly diagnosed GD, antithyroid drugs for less than 3 months. Following extraction of RNA from PBMCs, that RNA was used to make the TCR library. Patients met American Thyroid Association criteria for Graves' disease. Patients of an endocrinology department in Xi'an, China, were included.

This specimen was peripheral blood mononuclear cells (PBMCs), taken at new diagnosis, from a patient treated with antithyroid drugs. The rearrangement uses TRBV19 and TRBJ1-5; the D is unclear. This TCR came from a female donor with Graves disease. CDR3 protein: CASSIAQRGTQPQHF. The CDR3 DNA follows: TGTGCCAGTAGTATAGCGCAGCGGGGTACCCAGCCCCAGCATTTT.